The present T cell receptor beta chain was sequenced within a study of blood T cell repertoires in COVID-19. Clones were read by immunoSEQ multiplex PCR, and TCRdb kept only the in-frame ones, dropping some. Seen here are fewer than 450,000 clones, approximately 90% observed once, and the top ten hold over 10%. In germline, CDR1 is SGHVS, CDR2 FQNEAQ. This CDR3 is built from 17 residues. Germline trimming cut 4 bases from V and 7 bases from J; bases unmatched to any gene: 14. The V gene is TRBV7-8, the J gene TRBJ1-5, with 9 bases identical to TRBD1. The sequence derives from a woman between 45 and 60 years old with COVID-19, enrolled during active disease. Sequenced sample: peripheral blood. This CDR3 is CASSWAGTGSFLQPQHF. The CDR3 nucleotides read TGTGCCAGCAGCTGGGCGGGGACAGGGTCTTTTTTGCAGCCCCAGCATTTT. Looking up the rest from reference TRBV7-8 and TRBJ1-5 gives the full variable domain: GAGVSQSPRYKVAKRGQDVALRCDPISGHVSLFWYQQALGQGPEFLTYFQNEAQLDKSGLPSDRFFAERPEGSVSTLKIQRTQQEDSAVYLCASSWAGTGSFLQPQHFGDGTRLSIL.